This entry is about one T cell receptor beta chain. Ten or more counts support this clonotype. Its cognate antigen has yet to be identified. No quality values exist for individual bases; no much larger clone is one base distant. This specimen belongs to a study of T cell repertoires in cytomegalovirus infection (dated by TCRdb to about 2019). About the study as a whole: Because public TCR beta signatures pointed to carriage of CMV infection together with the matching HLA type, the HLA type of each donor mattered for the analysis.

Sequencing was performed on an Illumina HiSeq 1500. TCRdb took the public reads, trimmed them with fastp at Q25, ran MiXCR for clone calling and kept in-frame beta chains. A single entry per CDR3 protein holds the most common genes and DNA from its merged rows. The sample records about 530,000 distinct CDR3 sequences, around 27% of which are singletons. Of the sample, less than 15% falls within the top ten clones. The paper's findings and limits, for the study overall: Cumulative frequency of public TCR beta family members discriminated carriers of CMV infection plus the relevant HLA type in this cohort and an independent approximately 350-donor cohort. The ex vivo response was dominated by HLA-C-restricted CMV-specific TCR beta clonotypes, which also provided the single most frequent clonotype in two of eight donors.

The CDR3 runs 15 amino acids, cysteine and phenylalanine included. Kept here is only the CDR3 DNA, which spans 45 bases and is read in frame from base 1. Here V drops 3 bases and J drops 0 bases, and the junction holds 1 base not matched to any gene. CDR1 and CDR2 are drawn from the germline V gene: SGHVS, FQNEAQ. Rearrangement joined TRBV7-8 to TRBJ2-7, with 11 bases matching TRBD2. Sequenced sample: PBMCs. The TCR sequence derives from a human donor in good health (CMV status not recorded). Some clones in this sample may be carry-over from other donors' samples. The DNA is TGTGCCAGCAGCTTTAGCGGGAGGGCCTCCTACGAGCAGTACTTC. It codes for CASSFSGRASYEQYF.